The source of this TCR beta chain is a study of control samples from healthy donors and cancer patients. TCRdb's table, derived via immunoSEQ multiplex PCR, lists solely in-frame clones and lacks some. In the table there are 90,000 to 150,000 clones, approximately 93% of which are singletons. The CDR3 runs to 17 residues. Germline CDR1 SGHNT, CDR2 YYREEE (reference sequence). Trimming took 1 base from V and 3 from J; bases not matched to a gene: 8. The TCR was taken from a woman aged 18-29 years in good health. This sequence joins TRBV5-4 and TRBJ1-2; 11 positions match TRBD1. The specimen sequenced was blood. CDR3 nucleotides: TGTGCCAGCAGCTTGAGTTGGACAGGGGGCGTTTACTATGGCTACACCTTC. This gives the protein CASSLSWTGGVYYGYTF. The whole variable domain, remainder taken from reference TRBV5-4 and TRBJ1-2, is ETGVTQSPTHLIKTRGQQVTLRCSSQSGHNTVSWYQQALGQGPQFIFQYYREEENGRGNFPPRFSGLQFPNYSSELNVNALELDDSALYLCASSLSWTGGVYYGYTFGSGTRLTVV.